The rows below give T cell receptor beta chains drawn from one sample of a study of blood T cell repertoires in COVID-19. Only in-frame clones appear in the TCRdb table, and some are missing; sequencing was by immunoSEQ multiplex PCR. This repertoire shows under 100,000 clones, about nine tenths found once; its top ten account for under 3.5%. Input material: peripheral blood. All receptors come from a woman in her sixties or seventies with acute or convalescent COVID-19. Each CDR3 is given with its conserved first and last residue. A D gene is named only where the DNA matches it firmly. Clone size is not always given. Where it is, it says once, few, many or a class for expanded clones.

>TRBJ1-1|TRBV18|-|TRBD1
CASSPRTRQGTEAFF
TGTGCCAGCTCACCACGGACTCGACAGGGAACTGAAGCTTTCTTT
>TRBJ1-1|TRBV2|once|-
CASSTGFTEAFF
TGTGCCAGCAGTACAGGATTCACTGAAGCTTTCTTT
>TRBJ2-7|TRBV3-1/TRBV3-2|-|-
CASSQDVTSLRAEQYF
TGTGCCAGCAGCCAAGATGTGACTTCCCTACGTGCCGAGCAGTACTTC
>TRBJ2-5|TRBV2|-|-
CASSARLETQYF
TGTGCCAGCAGTGCCCGTTTGGAGACCCAGTACTTC
>TRBJ2-7|TRBV4-1|-|TRBD2
CASSQSPTSDSYEQYF
TGCGCCAGCAGCCAGTCCCCGACTAGCGACTCCTACGAGCAGTACTTC
>TRBJ2-7|TRBV2|-|TRBD1
CASDYRGNTEQYF
TGTGCCAGCGATTACAGGGGCAATACCGAGCAGTACTTC
>TRBJ2-1|TRBV5-1|-|TRBD2
CASGLGTSGGGRNNEQFF
TGCGCCAGCGGTCTCGGGACTAGCGGGGGAGGGAGAAACAATGAGCAGTTCTTC
>TRBJ2-7|TRBV6-2/TRBV6-3|-|-
CASSYYPRAGEQYF
TGTGCCAGCAGTTACTACCCTAGAGCGGGCGAGCAGTACTTC
>TRBJ2-1|TRBV18|-|-
CASSPRLQENNEQFF
TGTGCCAGCTCACCACGATTACAGGAGAACAATGAGCAGTTCTTC
>TRBJ1-2|TRBV6-2/TRBV6-3|-|-
CASSYGGSGYGYTF
TGTGCCAGCAGTTATGGTGGGAGCGGCTATGGCTACACCTTC
>TRBJ2-7|TRBV28|-|-
CASSLRGYEQYF
TGTGCCAGCAGTTTACGAGGGTACGAGCAGTACTTC
>TRBJ2-1|TRBV3-1/TRBV3-2|-|TRBD2
CASTVTSGGMHEQFF
TGTGCCAGCACTGTGACTAGCGGGGGTATGCATGAGCAGTTCTTC
>TRBJ2-1|TRBV2|-|TRBD2
CASSGPRRLAGVDEQFF
TGTGCCAGCAGTGGTCCTAGGCGACTAGCGGGAGTTGATGAGCAGTTCTTC
>TRBJ1-1|TRBV3-1/TRBV3-2|-|TRBD1
CASSQLAGTGRTEAFF
TGTGCCAGCAGCCAGCTCGCCGGGACAGGGAGGACTGAAGCTTTCTTT
>TRBJ2-6|TRBV30|-|-
CAWSVLGSGANVLTF
TGTGCCTGGAGTGTACTAGGCTCTGGGGCCAACGTCCTGACTTTC
>TRBJ2-3|TRBV19|-|TRBD2
CASSRRGADTQYF
TGTGCCAGTAGTAGACGGGGGGCAGATACGCAGTATTTT
>TRBJ1-3|TRBV6-5|-|-
CASSYTGQRGNTIYF
TGTGCCAGCAGTTACACCGGACAGCGAGGAAACACCATATATTTT
>TRBJ2-2|TRBV11-3|-|-
CASSLAENTGELFF
TGTGCCAGCAGCTTAGCAGAGAACACCGGGGAGCTGTTTTTT
>TRBJ2-1|TRBV15|-|TRBD2
CATSRDRHSGGNYNEQFF
TGTGCCACCAGCAGGGATCGCCACAGCGGGGGAAATTACAATGAGCAGTTCTTC
>TRBJ1-2|TRBV28|-|TRBD1
CASRGQVGYGYTF
TGTGCCAGCAGAGGACAGGTTGGTTACGGCTACACCTTC
>TRBJ2-1|TRBV9|-|TRBD2
CASSVGMTSQALYNEQFF
TGTGCCAGCAGCGTAGGAATGACTAGCCAGGCCCTCTACAATGAGCAGTTCTTC
>TRBJ2-1|TRBV20-1|-|-
CSAMVEEQFF
TGCAGTGCTATGGTAGAAGAGCAGTTCTTC
>TRBJ1-5|TRBV6-5|-|TRBD1
CASSYAGQVNQPQHF
TGTGCCAGCAGTTACGCGGGACAGGTCAATCAGCCCCAGCATTTT
>TRBJ1-1|TRBV27|-|TRBD1
CASSRDRRNTEAFF
TGTGCCAGCAGCCGGGACAGGAGGAACACTGAAGCTTTCTTT
>TRBJ2-5|TRBV5-5|-|-
CASSVAPSSGQETQYF
TGTGCCAGCAGCGTGGCCCCATCAAGCGGACAAGAGACCCAGTACTTC
>TRBJ2-1|TRBV4-1|-|TRBD2
CASRRTSGGANEQFF
TGCGCCAGCAGACGCACTAGCGGGGGGGCCAATGAGCAGTTCTTC
>TRBJ2-2|TRBV11-3|-|TRBD2
CASSSPASGRATGELFF
TGTGCCAGCAGCTCCCCCGCGAGCGGGAGGGCCACCGGGGAGCTGTTTTTT
>TRBJ1-5|TRBV7-8|-|-
CASSHLGAGLGDNQPQHF
TGTGCCAGCAGCCACCTGGGGGCCGGTTTGGGGGACAATCAGCCCCAGCATTTT
>TRBJ2-7|TRBV6-1|once|TRBD1
CASSERGTGYGNEQYF
TGTGCCAGCAGTGAAAGGGGGACAGGGTATGGTAACGAGCAGTACTTC
>TRBJ2-1|TRBV3-1/TRBV3-2|once|-
CASSQEDRGPKQFF
TGTGCCAGCAGCCAAGAGGACCGGGGTCCTAAGCAGTTCTTC
>TRBJ1-2|TRBV19|-|-
CASSIAVNYGYTF
TGTGCCAGTAGTATCGCAGTCAACTATGGCTACACCTTC
>TRBJ2-5|TRBV4-1|-|-
CASSPAGGETQYF
TGCGCCAGCAGCCCCGCAGGGGGGGAGACCCAGTACTTC
>TRBJ2-1|TRBV6-5|-|TRBD2
CASSNGLAKYNEQFF
TGTGCCAGCAGCAATGGACTAGCGAAGTACAATGAGCAGTTCTTC
>TRBJ2-7|TRBV15|-|-
CATSRDRGTPYEQYF
TGTGCCACCAGCAGAGATCGAGGCACCCCCTACGAGCAGTACTTC
>TRBJ1-6|TRBV5-1|-|-
CASSSGVMGRSPLHF
TGCGCCAGCAGCTCAGGTGTCATGGGCCGCTCACCCCTCCACTTT
>TRBJ1-2|TRBV27|-|-
CASGARDITNYGYTF
TGTGCCAGCGGGGCCCGGGACATCACTAACTATGGCTACACCTTC
>TRBJ2-1|TRBV5-1|-|TRBD2
CASSLAASGSKGHEQFF
TGCGCCAGCAGCTTGGCGGCTAGCGGGAGCAAGGGCCATGAGCAGTTCTTC
>TRBJ2-4|TRBV5-8|-|-
CASSFLERENIQYF
TGTGCCAGCAGCTTTTTGGAGCGGGAAAACATTCAGTACTTC
>TRBJ1-1|TRBV15|-|-
CATSRDSRAGGTEAFF
TGTGCCACCAGCAGAGACTCCCGGGCGGGAGGCACTGAAGCTTTCTTT
>TRBJ1-5|TRBV19|-|-
CASSILFGGNNQPQHF
TGTGCCAGTAGTATACTTTTCGGAGGAAACAATCAGCCCCAGCATTTT
>TRBJ2-5|TRBV7-9|-|-
CASSRQQETQYF
TGTGCCAGCAGCCGACAGCAAGAGACCCAGTACTTC
>TRBJ2-2|TRBV5-1|-|-
CASSLDSTGELFF
TGCGCCAGCAGCTTGGACAGTACCGGGGAGCTGTTTTTT
>TRBJ1-5|TRBV7-9|-|TRBD1
CASSLTRGTGIDQPQHF
TGTGCCAGCAGCTTAACCCGAGGGACAGGGATTGATCAGCCCCAGCATTTT
>TRBJ2-7|TRBV14|-|TRBD1
CASSRLPGQGNYEQYF
TGTGCCAGCAGCCGCTTACCGGGACAGGGGAACTACGAGCAGTACTTC